The 12 T cell receptor beta chains given below trace back to one sample, sequenced in a study of T cell repertoires in cytomegalovirus infection. In TCRdb, the reads were re-called with MiXCR into one record per CDR3 protein. The sample contains 70,000 to 95,000 distinct CDR3 sequences, about 29% of which appear only once. Their specific antigens are unknown. The sequences come from CD8+ T cells from cultured PBMCs, collected from culture after CMV antigen stimulation. The receptors come from a human donor in good health (CMV status not recorded). Some clones in this sample may be carry-over from other donors' samples.

At least ten counts were recorded for this clonotype. This sequence joins TRBV3-1 and TRBJ2-7; 7 bases match TRBD1. V was clipped by 4 bases and J by 3 bases; unmatched bases: 6. The CDR3 extends over 14 amino acids. The V gene's germline CDR1 is LGHDT and CDR2 YNNKEL (reference sequence). CDR3 coding DNA: TGTGCCAGCAGCCTTCCGGGACAGTTCTACGAGCAGTACTTC. Amino acid sequence: CASSLPGQFYEQYF.

This clonotype was counted between two and nine times. The chain carries TRBV25-1 and TRBJ1-5; maybe TRBD1 (5 bases). Germline CDR1 and CDR2: MGHDK and SYGVNS. Trimming pared 3 bases from V and 5 bases from J, leaving 11 bases between. The CDR3 loop spans 14 amino acids. The CDR3, as DNA: TGTGCCAGCAGTGACAGACAGCCCGATCAGCCCCAGCATTTT. As protein: CASSDRQPDQPQHF.

Only one count was recorded for this clonotype. The V gene is TRBV6-2 or TRBV6-3, the J gene TRBJ2-7, with D possibly matching TRBD2 (5 bases). Germline CDR1 MNHEY, CDR2 SVGEGT. The V and J ends lost 2 bases and 0 bases respectively, with 11 bases between them. The CDR3 length is 15 residues. CDR3 sequence reads: CASSYGLGSSYEQYF. The CDR3 DNA reads TGTGCCAGCAGTTACGGGTTGGGGAGCTCCTACGAGCAGTACTTC.

This clonotype was counted at least ten times. This sequence joins TRBV7-2 and TRBJ1-2; 7 nucleotides match TRBD1. The germline CDR1 and CDR2 sequences are SGHTA and FQGNSA. V lost 5 bases to trimming and J lost 5 bases; unmatched junction nucleotides: 14. The CDR3 runs 16 residues. As DNA, the CDR3 is TGTGCCAGCAGCGAGGATGTAGCAGGGGGACGGTATGGCTACACCTTC. Its translation is CASSEDVAGGRYGYTF.

The chain has TRBV2 and TRBJ2-7, with 9 bases that match TRBD1. With V trimmed by 8 bases and J by 0 bases, 11 bases remained unmatched. Germline lookup yields CDR1 SNHLY and CDR2 FYNNEI. The CDR3 sequence is 16 residues long. This chain's CDR3 is CASGPLSTGGSYEQYF. The CDR3 DNA follows: TGTGCCAGCGGACCCCTTTCGACAGGGGGCTCCTACGAGCAGTACTTC.

V gene TRBV6-6 combines with J gene TRBJ1-3; D is unresolved. Germline CDR1 reads MNHNY; CDR2 reads SVGAGI (reference sequence). Trimming removed 7 bases from V and 0 bases from J, with 13 bases in between. This CDR3 has 15 residues. The CDR3 here is CASTPLGISGNTIYF. DNA for the CDR3: TGTGCCAGCACCCCCCTGGGTATCTCTGGAAACACCATATATTTT.

This clonotype showed up just a few times. V usage is TRBV6-5 and J usage is TRBJ2-1; D is possibly TRBD1 or TRBD2 (6 bases each). CDR3 length: 15 amino acids. CDR1 and CDR2 from the germline V gene are MNHEY and SVGAGI. V was trimmed by 0 bases and J by 5 bases, leaving 11 bases between them. In nucleotides, the CDR3 is TGTGCCAGCAGTTACTCGGGGGGCACCGACAATGAGCAGTTCTTC. Translated: CASSYSGGTDNEQFF.

This clonotype was recorded at least ten times. The chain recombines TRBV2 with TRBJ2-7; possible D gene TRBD2, 6 bases. Germline CDR1 reads SNHLY; CDR2 reads FYNNEI. V was pared by 4 bases and J by 5 bases, with 12 bases between. The CDR3 extends over 13 amino acids. In DNA form, the CDR3 reads TGTGCCAGCAGTGTGATGGGACTTAACGAGCAGTACTTC. Translated, it gives CASSVMGLNEQYF. Full variable domain (outside the CDR3, taken from reference TRBV2 and TRBJ2-7): EPEVTQTPSHQVTQMGQEVILRCVPISNHLYFYWYRQILGQKVEFLVSFYNNEISEKSEIFDDQFSVERPDGSNFTLKIRSTKLEDSAMYFCASSVMGLNEQYFGPGTRLTVT.

Here the CDR3 DNA reads TGTGCCAGCACCCCCGGGACTCCCAACACCGGGGAGCTGTTTTTT. Protein product: CASTPGTPNTGELFF. This chain connects TRBV12-3 or TRBV12-4 to TRBJ2-2; tentatively, D is TRBD2 (6 bases). V lost 7 bases and J lost 2, with 14 bases in between. The CDR3 is 15 amino acids.

There are a few counts of this clonotype. CDR3 sequence: CASNMRASNEQFF. CDR3 DNA sequence: TGTGCCAGCAACATGAGGGCTTCCAATGAGCAGTTCTTC. The rearrangement uses TRBV7-6 and TRBJ2-1; D might be TRBD2 (5 bases). The germline V and J ends were trimmed by 7 bases and 6 bases, with 13 bases remaining between them. The germline CDR1 and CDR2 sequences are SGHVS and FNYEAQ. The CDR3 is made up of 13 amino acids.

This clonotype was observed a few times. The rearrangement joins TRBV7-2 to TRBJ2-3; TRBD1 is a possible D gene (6 bases). CDR3 length: 13 amino acids. Germline CDR1 is SGHTA and CDR2 is FQGNSA. Trimming left V 4 bases short and J 7 bases short, with 12 bases between. The CDR3 DNA follows: TGTGCCAGCAGCTCAGGGACACCTAATACGCAGTATTTT. As protein: CASSSGTPNTQYF.

The chain uses TRBV20-1 and TRBJ1-2; D remains ambiguous. The germline V gene has CDR1 DFQATT and CDR2 SNEGSKA (reference sequence). This CDR3 contains 12 residues. Trimming took off 2 bases at V and 7 bases at J, with 11 bases between the two ends. The DNA of the CDR3 is TGCAGTGCTAGATTCCAGGTCGGTGGCTACACCTTC. Protein product: CSARFQVGGYTF.